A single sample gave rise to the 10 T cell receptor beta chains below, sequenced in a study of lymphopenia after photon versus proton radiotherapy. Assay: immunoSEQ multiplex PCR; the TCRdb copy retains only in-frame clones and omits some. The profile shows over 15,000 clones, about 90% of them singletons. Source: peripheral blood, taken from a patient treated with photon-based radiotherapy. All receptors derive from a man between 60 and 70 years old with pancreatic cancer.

Here the CDR3 DNA reads TGTGCCAGCAGCTCCCGGGACAGGGGGAACACTGAAGCTTTCTTT. It is translated as CASSSRDRGNTEAFF. The genes are TRBV11-2 and TRBJ1-1; TRBD1 matches at 10 bases. The CDR3 runs to 15 residues. Trimming removed 4 bases from V and 1 base from J; junction bases left unmatched: 3. Germline V lookup: CDR1 SGHAT, CDR2 FQNNGV.

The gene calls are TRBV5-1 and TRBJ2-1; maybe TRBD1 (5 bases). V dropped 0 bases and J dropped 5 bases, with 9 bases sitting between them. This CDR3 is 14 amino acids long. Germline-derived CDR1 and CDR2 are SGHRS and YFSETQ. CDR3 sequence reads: CASSLAGRDNEQFF. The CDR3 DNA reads TGCGCCAGCAGCTTGGCAGGCAGGGACAATGAGCAGTTCTTC.

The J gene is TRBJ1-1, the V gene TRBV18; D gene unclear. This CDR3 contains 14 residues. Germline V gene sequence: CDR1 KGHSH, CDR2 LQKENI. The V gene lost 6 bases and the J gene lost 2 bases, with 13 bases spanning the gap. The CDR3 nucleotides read TGTGCCAGCTCGCCGATAACGGCAAACACTGAAGCTTTCTTT. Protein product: CASSPITANTEAFF.

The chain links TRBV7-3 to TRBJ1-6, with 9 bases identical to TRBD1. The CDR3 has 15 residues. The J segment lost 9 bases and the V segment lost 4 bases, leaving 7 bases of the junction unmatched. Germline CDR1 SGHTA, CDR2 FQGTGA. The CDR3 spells CASSSHRGLGSPLHF. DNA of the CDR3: TGTGCCAGCAGCTCCCACAGGGGGCTAGGTTCACCCCTCCACTTT.

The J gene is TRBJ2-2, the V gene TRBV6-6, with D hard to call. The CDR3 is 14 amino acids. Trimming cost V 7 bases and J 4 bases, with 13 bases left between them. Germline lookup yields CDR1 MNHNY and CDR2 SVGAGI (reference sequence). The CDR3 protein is CASTWSLGTGELFF. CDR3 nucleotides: TGTGCCAGCACATGGTCTTTGGGCACCGGGGAGCTGTTTTTT.

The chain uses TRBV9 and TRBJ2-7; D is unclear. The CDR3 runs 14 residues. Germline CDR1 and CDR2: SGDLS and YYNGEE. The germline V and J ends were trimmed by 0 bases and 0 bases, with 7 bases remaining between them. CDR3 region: CASSVDHSSYEQYF. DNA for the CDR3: TGTGCCAGCAGCGTAGATCACAGCTCCTACGAGCAGTACTTC.

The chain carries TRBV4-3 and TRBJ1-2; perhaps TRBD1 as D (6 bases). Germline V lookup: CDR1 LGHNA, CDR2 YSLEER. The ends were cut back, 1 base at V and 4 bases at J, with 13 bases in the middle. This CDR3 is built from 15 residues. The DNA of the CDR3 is TGCGCCAGCAGCCAAGCGACCCAGGGGTTCTATGGCTACACCTTC. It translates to CASSQATQGFYGYTF.

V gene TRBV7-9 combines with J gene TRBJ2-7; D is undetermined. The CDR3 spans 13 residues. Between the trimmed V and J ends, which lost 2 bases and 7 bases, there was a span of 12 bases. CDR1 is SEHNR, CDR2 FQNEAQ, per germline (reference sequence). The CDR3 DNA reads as TGTGCCAGCAGCTTAACAGTGGGGTTTGAGCAGTACTTC. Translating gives CASSLTVGFEQYF.

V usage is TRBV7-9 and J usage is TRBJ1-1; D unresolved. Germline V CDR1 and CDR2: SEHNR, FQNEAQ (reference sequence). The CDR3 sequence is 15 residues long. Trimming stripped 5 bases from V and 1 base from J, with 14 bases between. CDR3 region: CASSLQPFGNTEAFF. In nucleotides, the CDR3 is TGTGCCAGCAGCCTTCAGCCTTTCGGGAACACTGAAGCTTTCTTT.

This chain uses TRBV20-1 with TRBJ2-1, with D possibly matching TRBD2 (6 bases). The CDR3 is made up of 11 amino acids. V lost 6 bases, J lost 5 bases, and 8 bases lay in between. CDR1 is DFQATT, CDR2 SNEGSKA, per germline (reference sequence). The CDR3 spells CSAGGNNEQFF. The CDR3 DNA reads TGCAGTGCGGGCGGGAACAATGAGCAGTTCTTC.